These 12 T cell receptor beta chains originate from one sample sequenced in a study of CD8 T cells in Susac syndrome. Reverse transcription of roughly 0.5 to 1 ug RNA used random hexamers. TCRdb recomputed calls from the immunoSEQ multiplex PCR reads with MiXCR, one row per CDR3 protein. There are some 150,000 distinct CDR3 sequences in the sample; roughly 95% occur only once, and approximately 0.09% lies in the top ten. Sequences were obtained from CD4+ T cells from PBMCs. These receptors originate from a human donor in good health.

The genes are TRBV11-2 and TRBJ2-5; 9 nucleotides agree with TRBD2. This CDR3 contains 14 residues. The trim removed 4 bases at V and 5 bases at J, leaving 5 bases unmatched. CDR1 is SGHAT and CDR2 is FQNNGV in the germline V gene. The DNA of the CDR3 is TGTGCCAGCAGCTCAGCGGGAGGCGGGGAGACCCAGTACTTC. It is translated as CASSSAGGGETQYF.

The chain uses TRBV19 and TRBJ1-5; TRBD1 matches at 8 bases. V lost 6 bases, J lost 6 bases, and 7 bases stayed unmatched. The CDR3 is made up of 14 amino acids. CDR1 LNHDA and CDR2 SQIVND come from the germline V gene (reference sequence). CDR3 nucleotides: TGTGCCAGTAGACCCGGACAGGGCGGTCAGCCCCAGCATTTT. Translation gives CASRPGQGGQPQHF.

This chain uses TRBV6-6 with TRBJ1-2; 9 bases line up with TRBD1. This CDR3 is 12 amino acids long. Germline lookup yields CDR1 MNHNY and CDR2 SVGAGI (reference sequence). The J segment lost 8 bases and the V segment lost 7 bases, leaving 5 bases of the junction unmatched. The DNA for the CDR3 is TGTGCCAGCACCACAGGGGGCGTCGGCTACACCTTC. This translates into CASTTGGVGYTF.

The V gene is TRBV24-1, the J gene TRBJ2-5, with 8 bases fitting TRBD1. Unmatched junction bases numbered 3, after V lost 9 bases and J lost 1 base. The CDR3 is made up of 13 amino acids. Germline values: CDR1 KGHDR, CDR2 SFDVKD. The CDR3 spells CATATGAQETQYF. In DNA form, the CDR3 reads TGTGCCACCGCGACAGGGGCCCAAGAGACCCAGTACTTC.

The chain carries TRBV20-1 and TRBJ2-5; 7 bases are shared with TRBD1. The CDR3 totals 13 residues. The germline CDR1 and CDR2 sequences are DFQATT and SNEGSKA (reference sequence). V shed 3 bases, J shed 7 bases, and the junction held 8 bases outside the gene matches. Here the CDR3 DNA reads TGCAGTGCTAGCAGACAGGGCGCTTGGACCCAGTACTTC. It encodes CSASRQGAWTQYF.

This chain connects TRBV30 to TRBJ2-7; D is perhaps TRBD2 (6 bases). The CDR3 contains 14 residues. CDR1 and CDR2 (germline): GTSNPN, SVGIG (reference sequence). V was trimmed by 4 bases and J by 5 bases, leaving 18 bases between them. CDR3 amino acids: CAWTSGAGWDEQYF. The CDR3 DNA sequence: TGTGCCTGGACCTCCGGGGCGGGATGGGACGAGCAGTACTTC.

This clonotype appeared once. In DNA, the CDR3 is TGTGCCAGCACCCGACTAGCGGGAGGATCCGAGCAGTACTTC. Translating it yields CASTRLAGGSEQYF. The chain couples TRBV3-1 to TRBJ2-7; 13 bases fit TRBD2. V lost 7 bases to trimming and J lost 6 bases; unmatched junction nucleotides: 6. The CDR3 has 14 amino acids. Germline CDR1 LGHDT, CDR2 YNNKEL (reference sequence).

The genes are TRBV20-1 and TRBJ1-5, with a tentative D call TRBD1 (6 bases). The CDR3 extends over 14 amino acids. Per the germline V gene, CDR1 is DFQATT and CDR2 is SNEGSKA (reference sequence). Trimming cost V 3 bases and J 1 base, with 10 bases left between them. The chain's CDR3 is CSARETGSNQPQHF. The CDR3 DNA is TGCAGTGCTAGGGAAACAGGGAGCAATCAGCCCCAGCATTTT.

The CDR3 loop is CASSPPSGRYEQYF. CDR3 DNA sequence: TGTGCCAGCTCACCACCATCGGGACGCTACGAGCAGTACTTC. The chain couples TRBV18 to TRBJ2-7; tentatively, D is TRBD1 or TRBD2 (5 bases each). Germline V gene sequence: CDR1 KGHSH, CDR2 LQKENI. This CDR3 has 14 residues. V shed 0 bases and J shed 3 bases, with 9 bases lying between them. The full variable domain, rest sourced from reference TRBV18 and TRBJ2-7, is NAGVMQNPRHLVRRRGQEARLRCSPMKGHSHVYWYRQLPEEGLKFMVYLQKENIIDESGMPKERFSAEFPKEGPSILRIQQVVRGDSAAYFCASSPPSGRYEQYFGPGTRLTVT.

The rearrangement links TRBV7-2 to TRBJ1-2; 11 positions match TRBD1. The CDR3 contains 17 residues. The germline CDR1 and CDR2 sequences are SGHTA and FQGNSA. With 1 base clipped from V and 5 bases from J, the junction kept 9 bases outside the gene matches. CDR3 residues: CASSLDVGTGGLYGYTF. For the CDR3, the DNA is TGTGCCAGCAGCTTAGACGTAGGGACAGGGGGGCTGTATGGCTACACCTTC.

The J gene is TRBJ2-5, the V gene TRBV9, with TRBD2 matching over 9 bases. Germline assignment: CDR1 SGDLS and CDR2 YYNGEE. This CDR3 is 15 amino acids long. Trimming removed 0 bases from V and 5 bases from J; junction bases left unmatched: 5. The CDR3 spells CASSVAWAGGETQYF. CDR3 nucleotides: TGTGCCAGCAGCGTAGCTTGGGCGGGAGGGGAGACCCAGTACTTC.

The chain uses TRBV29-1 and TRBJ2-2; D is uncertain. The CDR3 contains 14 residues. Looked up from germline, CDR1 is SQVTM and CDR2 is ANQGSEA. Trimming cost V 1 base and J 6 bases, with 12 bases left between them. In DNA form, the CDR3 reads TGCAGCGTTGAAGTGGGTCTAGTTGCCGGGGAGCTGTTTTTT. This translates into CSVEVGLVAGELFF.